Here is one TCR beta chain with its context. This clonotype was recorded many times. Which antigen it targets is not known. Base qualities are missing; no much larger clone stands one base away. As encoded in the germline V gene, CDR1 is MDHEN while CDR2 is SYDVKM. The CDR3 runs 12 residues from the cysteine to the phenylalanine. Left in the record is the CDR3 DNA by itself, 36 bases read in frame from the first base. Between the V and J ends, shortened by 5 bases and 4 bases respectively, the junction contains 8 bases. The data derive from a study of identical twins (dated by TCRdb to 2016 to 2017). As for the study more broadly: The study deep-sequenced TCR alpha and beta repertoires from monozygotic twins, unrelated adults of various ages and cord blood to test whether fetal clonotypes persist. To rule out contamination, replicate twin experiments were performed at different times with different library preparation protocols. Results and caveats for the whole study, not just this receptor: A weaker excess of twin sharing was found in beta out-of-frame sequences because the signal-to-noise ratio was lowered by fewer shared sequences. Abundant cord blood beta clonotypes carried fewer insertions; young adult naive repertoires showed a weaker similar trend, while memory repertoires showed none. Invariant T cells such as MAIT and iNKT could partly confound zero-insertion analyses, though diverse VJ usage argued against this for most clonotypes. Conclusions relied on cross-sectional statistical analysis, since the same donors could not be followed over many years. Compared with coincidental sharing between unrelated individuals, out-of-frame TCR alpha sequences shared between twins showed an excess of sequences with low generation probability. In monozygotic twins, out-of-frame TCR alpha sharing was systematically underestimated by recombination models, although the models agreed with sharing between unrelated individuals.

All donors were healthy Caucasians. Three pairs of female monozygotic twins, all aged roughly 18 to 30 years, made up the twin cohort. Positive isolation kits from Invitrogen were used to isolate the CD4+ and CD8+ T cell populations. The method behind the library was 5' RACE. The data were produced on an Illumina HiSeq 2000. A universal primer binding site was introduced by template switching, and a unique molecular identifier was present in the final cDNA, enabling accurate counting of TCR cDNA molecules. First-strand cDNA for TCR alpha and beta chains was synthesized from specific primers in the conserved constant-segment region. To control for contamination, every cDNA library carried two barcodes: a SMART-Mk sample barcode plus Illumina barcodes. TruSeq adapter sequences and Illumina sample barcodes were added in two successive PCR steps. The TCR alpha and beta cDNA libraries were sequenced on the Illumina HiSeq platform using custom primers. Per the authors' processing: MiGEC was used to process raw reads and extract unique molecular identifiers, and MiXCR was used to find CDR3 positions. Recombination models were inferred per individual with the repgenHMM and IGoR tools using an EM algorithm. The tcR package in R was used for shared clonotype analysis, with sharing normalized by the product of cloneset sizes. To study raw recombination without the effects of thymic and clonal selection, out-of-frame nonproductive sequences were analyzed. TCRdb reanalyzed the raw reads on its own, using fastp at Q25 for trimming and MiXCR for clone calling, and kept in-frame beta chains. Every CDR3 protein is listed once, alongside the most common genes and DNA of its rows. The V and J calls shown here were made by TCRdb, not taken from the authors' results. This sample lists about 240,000 distinct CDR3 sequences; 7% to 8.5% were detected once. The leading ten clones occupy 5.4% of the sample.

This sample was shared with a second study, whose subject was yellow fever vaccine responses in identical twins. Reported in the second study: According to the authors, the vaccine-induced T cell response in identical twins seemed to be partly convergent and partly specific to each individual. Focusing on identical twins, the study followed the T cell clones that responded to the vaccine, and did so with precision.

Sequenced sample: CD8+ T cells sorted from blood. Recombination joined TRBV28 with TRBJ1-2; the D gene is unclear. This clonotype originated in a woman aged 18-35 years in good health. The DNA sequence reads TGTGCCAGCAGTCTAGACACCTATGGCTACACCTTC. Its protein product is CASSLDTYGYTF.